The present TCR beta chain was sequenced within a study of spatial heterogeneity in lung cancer (dated by TCRdb to the late 2010s). As for the study more broadly: Beta-chain transcripts were consistently detected in greater numbers than alpha-chain transcripts, which likely reflected higher beta-chain transcript abundance. In the raw uncorrected reads, each unique combination of TCR and UMI appeared more than ten times on average. In non-small cell lung cancer, the study made a quantitative comparison of TCR alpha and beta repertoires among multiple tumor regions, matched nontumor lung and blood. TCR repertoire features were related to nonsynonymous mutation counts determined by whole-exome sequencing of tumor tissue. At surgery, hundreds of tumor regions, around 68 matched nontumor lung samples and some 54 PBMC samples were TCR-sequenced for both alpha and beta chains.

Broad study findings and their caveats: Additional single-cell paired TCR alpha and beta sequencing was considered necessary to confirm, at a functional level, the hypothesis that regional TCRs recognize regional mutations. Ubiquitous expanded tumor TCRs showed up in blood more often at tumor resection than at routine follow-up.

The germline V gene encodes CDR1 SQVTM and CDR2 ANQGSEA. The junction shows trimming of 7 bases on V and 0 bases on J, plus 18 bases between the germline ends. Reading from cysteine to phenylalanine, the CDR3 counts 15 amino acids. Just the 45-base CDR3 DNA is kept, in frame starting at base 1. The intended sense of this specimen's time point label: sample taken at primary tumor resection. Without any cell sorting, TCR sequencing was performed on whole RNA extracted either from tumor and nontumor lung tissue or from cryopreserved PBMC samples. The donors were 70 or so patients from the lung TRACERx cohort who had early-stage, untreated non-small cell lung cancer. Only patients for whom sufficient RNA was available from at least two tumor regions were selected for TCR sequencing. Only a few counts were recorded for this clonotype. Its antigen is not yet known. Base-call qualities are not available, and no considerably larger clone is one nucleotide away.

Libraries came from 5' RACE. Reads for this sample came from a NextSeq 500. The TCR library protocol attached a unique molecular identifier to each TCR cDNA molecule to allow correction of PCR and sequencing errors. Processing in the source paper ran as follows. TCR identification, UMI-based error correction and CDR3 extraction were performed with Decombinator tools. TCRs above a frequency of 2 per 1,000, corresponding to the top 1% of the tumor frequency distribution, were defined as expanded. Each repertoire was subsampled 100 times to 5,000 TCRs, after which Renyi diversity was computed with the R vegan package. CDR3 similarity networks were built from amino acid triplet string-kernel similarity, with CDR3s being connected when pairwise similarity was above 0.82. Using fastp at Q25 and MiXCR, TCRdb reprocessed the public reads and kept productive beta chains. For every CDR3 protein sequence, its rows merge into one entry that carries the most common genes and DNA. The V and J calls reflect TCRdb's pipeline rather than the authors' work. The sample has about 90,000 distinct CDR3 sequences on record, approximately 8.2% of them singletons. Less than 9% of the sample is taken by the ten largest.

The starting material was PBMCs, obtained at surgery. The TCR originated in a male donor with early-stage non-small cell lung cancer. This chain joins TRBV29-1 to TRBJ1-2; the D gene identity is not certain. Here the CDR3 is given as CSAPSDQLTNYGYTF. The sequenced DNA is TGCAGCGCCCCAAGCGATCAGCTTACTAACTATGGCTACACCTTC.